This T cell receptor (beta chain) was captured by sequencing in a study of T cell responses to AZD1222 COVID-19 vaccine (dated by TCRdb to the early 2020s). With regard to the full study: A total of about 230 trial participants underwent TCR sequencing, of whom some 210 received two doses of AZD1222 and 26 received two doses of the MenACWY control vaccine. Trial participants were enrolled by age into subgroups of 18-55, 56-69 and 70-plus years, and around 150, 29 and 61 TCR-sequenced participants, respectively, were included in these subgroups. Summary of the overall study and its limitations: After two AZD1222 doses, both the breadth and the depth of spike-specific TCRs were significantly higher than at day 0 and than in MenACWY recipients. Epitopes outside the regions mutated in the B.1.351 and B.1.1.7 variants were reportedly recognized by nearly half of the unique spike-specific TCRs. Vaccine-associated CD4 TCRs spanned the whole spike protein, with dominant responses in regions 160-218 and 743-854. Most participants were white British and females outnumbered males, and the authors suggested that clonal diversity may have been underestimated. Conclusions about previously exposed vaccinees are limited, since just a handful of AZD1222 recipients were seropositive for SARS-CoV-2 at baseline. No day 14 peak-response samples were available, so repertoires were characterized only after the peak T cell response. In the small 56-69-year group, the increase in depth fell short of significance, most likely because of low power.

This clone has only one observation. Its antigen is currently not known. No clone much larger than this one lies a single base away; base qualities are absent. The meaning of the sample's time point label: about 28 days (+/-7) after the second vaccine dose. AZD1222 recipients given second doses at about 4 weeks or at about 12 weeks were pooled, since spike-specific TCR depth and breadth were not found to differ between the two schedules. Samples from vaccinated people were obtained from the UK trials COV001 and COV002, which included a single-blind randomized controlled phase 2/3 trial of AZD1222 (ChAdOx1 nCoV-19) in healthy adults. For TCRbeta chain sequencing, PBMC samples were collected from trial participants at day 0 and at day 28 after the second dose. Ends trimmed: V by 7 bases, J by 2 bases; bases unmatched to a gene: 8. The germline V gene encodes CDR1 MNHEY and CDR2 SVGAGI. The CDR3 sequence holds 15 residues, the cysteine and phenylalanine included. Only the CDR3 DNA is retained, 45 bases long and in frame from the first base.

The CDR3 regions of human TCRbeta chains were analyzed by immunosequencing. In the paper's pipeline: Repertoire TCRs were matched against a reference library of SARS-CoV-2-specific TCRs generated with the MIRA antigen-specificity platform. Breadth was defined as the fraction of unique TCRs that were SARS-CoV-2-associated. Depth was defined as the fraction of total T cells that were SARS-CoV-2-associated. Using the MIRA data, each spike-specific TCR was mapped to the spike region that the TCR reacts to and placed in a CD4 or CD8 class. Log10-transformed breadth and depth values were compared by one-way ANOVA with Sidak's multiple comparisons tests. In TCRdb, the immuneACCESS table is reduced to in-frame sequences with V and J assigned. These tables do not hold every clone; where another copy was compared, an unresolved V gene accounts for under half, and the others remain unexplained. For V, J and clone size, that table is used; D and trimming come from the DNA. The sample yields more than 150,000 clones; 94% were counted once. The biggest ten clones account for 1.6% of the sample.

This clonotype originated in an adult who received the AZD1222 COVID-19 vaccine. Here the chain combines TRBV6-5 and TRBJ1-2, with 9 central nucleotides matching TRBD1. Sequencing was performed on peripheral blood, taken 28 days after the second AZD1222 dose. The sequenced DNA: TGTGCCAGCACCAGGACAGGGGAGGGGAACTATGGCTACACCTTC. It translates to CASTRTGEGNYGYTF.